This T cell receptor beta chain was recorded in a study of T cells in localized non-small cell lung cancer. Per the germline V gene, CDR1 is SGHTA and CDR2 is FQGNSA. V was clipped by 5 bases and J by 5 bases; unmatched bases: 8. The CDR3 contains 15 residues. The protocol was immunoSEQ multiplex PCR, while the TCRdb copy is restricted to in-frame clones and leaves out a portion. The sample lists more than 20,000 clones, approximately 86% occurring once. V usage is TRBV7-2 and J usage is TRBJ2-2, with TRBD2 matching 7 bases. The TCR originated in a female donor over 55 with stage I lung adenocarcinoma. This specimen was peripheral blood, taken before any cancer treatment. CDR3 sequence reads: CASSPRGRDTGELFF. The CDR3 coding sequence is TGTGCCAGCAGCCCTAGAGGGAGGGATACCGGGGAGCTGTTTTTT.